Sequencing of this TCR beta chain was carried out in a study of PD-1 blockade in classical Hodgkin lymphoma (dated by TCRdb to about 2020). Regarding the research as a whole: A peripheral blood immune signature of response to PD-1 blockade in classical Hodgkin lymphoma was defined using TCR beta sequencing and CyTOF.

The Qiagen DNeasy kit was used to extract genomic DNA both from unsorted PBMCs and from the negatively selected CD4+ and CD8+ fractions. Amplification of TCR beta CDR3 regions was done by immunoSEQ multiplex PCR with primers that anneal to V and J segments. A synthetic immune receptor repertoire was used to minimize amplification bias, and any residual bias was removed computationally once sequencing was done. The published analysis was carried out like this. Repertoire diversity was quantified as the Shannon entropy index using custom Python scripts. Unsorted, CD4+ and CD8+ repertoires were analyzed separately, except for combined analyses in which CD4+ and CD8+ sequences were merged in silico. TCRdb obtained this table from immuneACCESS and retained in-frame rearrangements with V and J assigned. These tables miss some clones; where compared with another copy, unresolved V genes account for less than half of the shortfall, and the remainder is unexplained. That table is the source of V, J and clone size, and D and trimming were worked out from the DNA. The sample table lists 70,000 or so clones, about 93% of them with a count of one. Jointly, the top ten make up roughly 2.7% of the sample.

Note on this clone: The antigen it binds to is not known. No clone much larger than this one lies a single base away; base qualities are absent.

The sample's time point label, decoded: newly diagnosed, previously untreated cHL patient sample. As a comparison group for the relapsed/refractory trial patients, PBMCs from patients with newly diagnosed, previously untreated classical Hodgkin lymphoma were sequenced. Peripheral blood was collected in 8 mL Vacutainer Cell Preparation Tubes, from which PBMCs were isolated by centrifugation and then cryopreserved. What the work shows at the level of the full study, not this receptor alone: Baseline TCR diversity was reported to be lower in newly diagnosed patients than in healthy donors and to be lower still in relapsed/refractory patients. The study covered only a single clinical trial cohort, and the causes of the repertoire differences, possibly disease activity or prior therapy, were still not defined.

Germline trimming: 4 bases from V, 4 bases from J; junction bases outside gene matches: 5. The CDR3 covers 14 residues, taking in both the cysteine and the phenylalanine. CDR3 DNA only is kept here, 42 bases in frame from base 1. The germline V gene specifies MDHEN as CDR1 and SYDVKM as CDR2. This sequence uses TRBV28 and TRBJ1-1, with 8 bases in between that match TRBD1. This TCR was recovered from a human donor with classical Hodgkin lymphoma. The specimen sequenced was peripheral blood mononuclear cells (PBMCs). The CDR3 loop reads CASSSRGLGTEAFF. Read as DNA, the sequence is TGTGCCAGCAGTTCCAGGGGGCTGGGCACTGAAGCTTTCTTT.